Listed here is a single TCR beta chain. The data stem from a study of CD8 T cells in Susac syndrome. V was clipped by 1 base and J by 4 bases, with 14 bases between them. The CDR3 spans 15 residues. Germline CDR1 reads SGHVS; CDR2 reads FNYEAQ. With random hexamers, reverse transcription was performed on about 0.5 to 1 ug of RNA. Amplification of TCR beta CDR3 across 54 Vbeta and 13 Jbeta was performed with immunoSEQ multiplex PCR. TCRdb reanalysed the immunoSEQ multiplex PCR reads using MiXCR and keeps one entry per CDR3 protein. This table holds 250,000 to 300,000 distinct CDR3 sequences, approximately 85% found once.

The sequence derives from a human donor with multiple sclerosis. The chain employs TRBV7-6 and TRBJ2-7; tentatively, D is TRBD1 (6 bases). Sequenced sample: CD8+ T cells from PBMCs. The CDR3 region is CASSLGQGITYEQYF. The DNA of the CDR3 is TGTGCCAGCAGCTTAGGGCAGGGGATCACATACGAGCAGTACTTC.